Included here is one TCR beta chain sequence, with context. What it recognizes is unknown. The record originates from a study of regulatory T cells in long-lasting Graves disease. In the study overall: Disease was considered persistent Graves' disease after over 5 years of antithyroid drugs (with positive TSH receptor antibodies).

For TCR beta, libraries came from iRepertoire HTBI primers and Arm-PCR of CDR3 regions. Study processing details: The samples included 60 to 75 TRBV and about 13 TRBJ segments. Each CDR3 protein gets one entry after TCRdb re-called the multiplex PCR reads with MiXCR. The V and J calls here are based on TCRdb, not the publication. The sample carries 500,000 to 800,000 distinct CDR3 sequences, 25% to 35% recorded once. Study-wide findings and caveats: Those with persistent disease had in common more public clonotypes (about 3,000) than new patients (roughly 1,000). Gene preferences differed: TRBV28, TRBJ1-2, TRBJ2-5 in persistent cases.

Germline lookup yields CDR1 KGHDR and CDR2 SFDVKD. There are 14 residues in the CDR3. With 6 bases removed from V and 1 base from J, the gap between germline ends came to 11 bases. Time point given: persistent/refractory GD, antithyroid drugs over 5 years with positive TRAb. Scientists built the TCR library using RNA that was extracted from PBMCs. The clonotype originates from a female donor with Graves disease. The sequencing used peripheral blood mononuclear cells (PBMCs), collected when the disease was refractory, from a patient treated with antithyroid drugs. The J gene is TRBJ1-1, the V gene TRBV24-1; D is perhaps TRBD1 (5 bases). CDR3 loop: CATSKAGGNTEAFF. CDR3 nucleotides: TGTGCCACCAGTAAAGCGGGGGGGAACACTGAAGCTTTCTTT.